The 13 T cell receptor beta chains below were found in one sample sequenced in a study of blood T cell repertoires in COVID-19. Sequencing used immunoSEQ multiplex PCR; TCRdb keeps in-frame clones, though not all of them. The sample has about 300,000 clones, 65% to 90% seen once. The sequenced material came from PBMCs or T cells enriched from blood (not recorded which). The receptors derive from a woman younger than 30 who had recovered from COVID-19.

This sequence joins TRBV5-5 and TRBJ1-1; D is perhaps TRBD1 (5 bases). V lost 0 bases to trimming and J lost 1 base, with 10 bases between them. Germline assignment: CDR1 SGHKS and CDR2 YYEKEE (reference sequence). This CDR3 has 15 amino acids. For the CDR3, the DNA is TGTGCCAGCAGCTTGGCCCCAGGGTCGAACACTGAAGCTTTCTTT. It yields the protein CASSLAPGSNTEAFF.

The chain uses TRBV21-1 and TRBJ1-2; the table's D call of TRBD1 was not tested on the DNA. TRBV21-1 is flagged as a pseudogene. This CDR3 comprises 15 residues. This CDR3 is CASSGAGQPSYGYTF. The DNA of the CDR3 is TGTGCCAGCAGCGGTGCGGGACAGCCTTCTTATGGCTACACCTTC.

The CDR3 loop is CASSIGPTGASEKLFF. As DNA, the CDR3 is TGTGCCAGCTCAATCGGACCGACAGGCGCGAGTGAAAAACTGTTTTTT. J is TRBJ1-4 and V is TRBV18; D perhaps matches TRBD1 (6 bases). Trimming shortened V by 5 bases and J by 7 bases, and 20 bases separated the two germline ends. Germline CDR1 and CDR2: KGHSH and LQKENI. There are 16 residues in the CDR3.

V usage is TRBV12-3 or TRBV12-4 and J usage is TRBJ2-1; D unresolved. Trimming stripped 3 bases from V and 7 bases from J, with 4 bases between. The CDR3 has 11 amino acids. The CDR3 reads CASSFSNEQFF. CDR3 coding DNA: TGTGCCAGCAGTTTCTCGAATGAGCAGTTCTTC.

As DNA, the CDR3 is TGTGCCAGTAGTATATTTCAGGTGAATCAGCCCCAGCATTTT. It is translated as CASSIFQVNQPQHF. The chain carries TRBV19 and TRBJ1-5; D is undetermined. Looked up from germline, CDR1 is LNHDA and CDR2 is SQIVND (reference sequence). CDR3 size: 14 residues. The V gene lost 2 bases and the J gene lost 4 bases, with 9 bases spanning the gap.

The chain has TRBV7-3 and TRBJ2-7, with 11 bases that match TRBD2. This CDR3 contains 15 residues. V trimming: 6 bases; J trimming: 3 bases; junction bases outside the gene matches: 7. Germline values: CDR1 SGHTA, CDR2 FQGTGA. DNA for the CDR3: TGTGCCAGCAGTCCACTAGCGGGAGTAAGCTACGAGCAGTACTTC. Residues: CASSPLAGVSYEQYF.

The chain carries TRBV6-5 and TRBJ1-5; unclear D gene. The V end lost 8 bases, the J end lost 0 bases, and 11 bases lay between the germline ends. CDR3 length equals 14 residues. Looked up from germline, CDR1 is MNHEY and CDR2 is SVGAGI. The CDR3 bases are TGTGCCAGCTGTATATCGCGTAGCAATCAGCCCCAGCATTTT. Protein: CASCISRSNQPQHF.

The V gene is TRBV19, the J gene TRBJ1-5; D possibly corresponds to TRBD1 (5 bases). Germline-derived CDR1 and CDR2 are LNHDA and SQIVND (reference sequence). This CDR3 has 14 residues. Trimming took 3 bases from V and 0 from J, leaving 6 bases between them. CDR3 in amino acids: CASSIGHSNQPQHF. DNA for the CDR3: TGTGCCAGTAGTATCGGACATAGCAATCAGCCCCAGCATTTT.

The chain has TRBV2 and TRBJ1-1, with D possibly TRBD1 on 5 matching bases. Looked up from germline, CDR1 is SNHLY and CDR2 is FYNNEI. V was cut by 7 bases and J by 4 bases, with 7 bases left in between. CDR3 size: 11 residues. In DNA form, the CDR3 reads TGTGCCAGCATGGGGGGCACTGAAGCTTTCTTT. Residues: CASMGGTEAFF.

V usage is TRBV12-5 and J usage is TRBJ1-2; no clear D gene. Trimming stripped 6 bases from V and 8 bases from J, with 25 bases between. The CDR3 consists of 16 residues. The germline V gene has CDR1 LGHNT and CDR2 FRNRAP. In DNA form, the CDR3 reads TGTGCTAGTGGCTATCCACCATCAACGCGGGCGGCGGGCTACACCTTC. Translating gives CASGYPPSTRAAGYTF.

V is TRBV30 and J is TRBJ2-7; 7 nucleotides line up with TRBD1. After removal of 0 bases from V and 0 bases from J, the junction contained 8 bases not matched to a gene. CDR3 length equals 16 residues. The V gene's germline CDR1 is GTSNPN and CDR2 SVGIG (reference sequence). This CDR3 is CAWSVLGTAFSYEQYF. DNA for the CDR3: TGTGCCTGGAGTGTACTTGGGACAGCCTTCTCCTACGAGCAGTACTTC. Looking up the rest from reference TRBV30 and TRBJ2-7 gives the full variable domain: SQTIHQWPATLVQPVGSPLSLECTVEGTSNPNLYWYRQAAGRGLQLLFYSVGIGQISSEVPQNLSASRPQDRQFILSSKKLLLSDSGFYLCAWSVLGTAFSYEQYFGPGTRLTVT.

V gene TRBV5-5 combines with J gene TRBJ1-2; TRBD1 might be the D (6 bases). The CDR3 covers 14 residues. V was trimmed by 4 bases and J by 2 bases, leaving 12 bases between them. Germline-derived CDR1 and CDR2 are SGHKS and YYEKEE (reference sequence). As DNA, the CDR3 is TGTGCCAGCAGCCGCGAACAGGGAAACTATGGCTACACCTTC. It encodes CASSREQGNYGYTF.

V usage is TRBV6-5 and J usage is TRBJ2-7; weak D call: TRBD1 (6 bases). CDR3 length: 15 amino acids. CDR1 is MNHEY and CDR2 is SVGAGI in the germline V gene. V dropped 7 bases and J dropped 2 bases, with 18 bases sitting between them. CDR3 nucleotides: TGTGCCAGCACCCCGGGGTCACAGGGAACCTACGAGCAGTACTTC. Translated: CASTPGSQGTYEQYF.